The rows below give T cell receptor beta chains drawn from one sample of a study of shared clonotypes between healthy human individuals. Only in-frame clones appear in the TCRdb table, and some are missing; sequencing was by immunoSEQ multiplex PCR. The sample has 2 million to 2.5 million clones, about 92% seen once. Material for sequencing was naive CD4+ T cells from PBMCs. The receptors were gathered from a man aged 18-30 years in good health. Some clones in this sample may be carry-over from other donors' samples. Each CDR3 is given with its conserved first and last residue. The order of the fields is CDR3 length, V gene, J gene, clone size, D gene, CDR3 DNA, CDR3 protein. The D gene is left open where the match is weak. Clone sizes are given selectively: once, few, many, or a class where the clone is expanded.

cdr3_length: 13; v_call: TRBV27; j_call: TRBJ2-7; clone_size: .; d_call: TRBD1; cdr3_nt: TGTGCCACCTCAACGGGACAGGGCTACGAGCAGTACTTC; cdr3_aa: CATSTGQGYEQYF
cdr3_length: 14; v_call: TRBV30; j_call: TRBJ1-1; clone_size: .; d_call: .; cdr3_nt: TGTGCCTGGGACCCGGGCCACAAGAACACTGAAGCTTTCTTT; cdr3_aa: CAWDPGHKNTEAFF
cdr3_length: 17; v_call: TRBV7-7; j_call: TRBJ2-3; clone_size: .; d_call: .; cdr3_nt: TGTGCCAGCAGCTTAGAGGGGACGAAGGGGAGCACAGATACGCAGTATTTT; cdr3_aa: CASSLEGTKGSTDTQYF
cdr3_length: 16; v_call: TRBV5-4; j_call: TRBJ2-7; clone_size: .; d_call: TRBD2; cdr3_nt: TGTGCCAGCAGCTTGGGTGCTAGCGGGGGTTCCTACGAGCAGTACTTC; cdr3_aa: CASSLGASGGSYEQYF
cdr3_length: 14; v_call: TRBV5-1; j_call: TRBJ2-3; clone_size: .; d_call: TRBD1; cdr3_nt: TGCGCCAGCAGCTTGGGACAGGGTTCAGATACGCAGTATTTT; cdr3_aa: CASSLGQGSDTQYF
cdr3_length: 12; v_call: TRBV18; j_call: TRBJ2-5; clone_size: .; d_call: .; cdr3_nt: TGTGCCAGCTCGCGAGGGGGTGAGACCCAGTACTTC; cdr3_aa: CASSRGGETQYF
cdr3_length: 13; v_call: TRBV18; j_call: TRBJ2-4; clone_size: .; d_call: .; cdr3_nt: TGTGCCAGCTCCCTACCCCACTCGGACATTCAGTACTTC; cdr3_aa: CASSLPHSDIQYF
cdr3_length: 14; v_call: TRBV2; j_call: TRBJ2-7; clone_size: once; d_call: TRBD1; cdr3_nt: TGTGCCAGCAGTGGCGGGACAGGATCCTACGAGCAGTACTTC; cdr3_aa: CASSGGTGSYEQYF
cdr3_length: 16; v_call: TRBV5-1; j_call: TRBJ2-7; clone_size: .; d_call: TRBD1; cdr3_nt: TGCGCCAGCAGCTTGGCGGGACAGGTCCTCTCCTACGAGCAGTACTTC; cdr3_aa: CASSLAGQVLSYEQYF
cdr3_length: 15; v_call: TRBV2; j_call: TRBJ1-3; clone_size: .; d_call: .; cdr3_nt: TGTGCCAGCGGGACCCAAGGGGTGGCTGGAAACACCATATATTTT; cdr3_aa: CASGTQGVAGNTIYF
cdr3_length: 14; v_call: TRBV15; j_call: TRBJ1-1; clone_size: .; d_call: .; cdr3_nt: TGTGCCACCAGCAGAGATCTCAGGAACACTGAAGCTTTCTTT; cdr3_aa: CATSRDLRNTEAFF
cdr3_length: 15; v_call: TRBV5-4; j_call: TRBJ2-7; clone_size: .; d_call: TRBD2; cdr3_nt: TGTGCCAGCAGCCCCGAGGGACTAGCGGGACCCGAGCAGTACTTC; cdr3_aa: CASSPEGLAGPEQYF
cdr3_length: 11; v_call: TRBV10-1; j_call: TRBJ2-2; clone_size: .; d_call: .; cdr3_nt: TGCGCCAGCAGAGGGGCCGGGGAGCTGTTTTTT; cdr3_aa: CASRGAGELFF
cdr3_length: 15; v_call: TRBV18; j_call: TRBJ1-2; clone_size: .; d_call: TRBD1; cdr3_nt: TGTGCCAGCTCACCCACGACAGGGTGGGACTATGGCTACACCTTC; cdr3_aa: CASSPTTGWDYGYTF
cdr3_length: 16; v_call: TRBV5-1; j_call: TRBJ2-6; clone_size: .; d_call: TRBD2; cdr3_nt: TGCGCCAGCAGCTTGACTAGCGACTCTGGGGCCAACGTCCTGACTTTC; cdr3_aa: CASSLTSDSGANVLTF
cdr3_length: 14; v_call: TRBV10-3; j_call: TRBJ2-7; clone_size: .; d_call: .; cdr3_nt: TGTGCCATCAGGCTTAGCGGAGACTCCTACGAGCAGTACTTC; cdr3_aa: CAIRLSGDSYEQYF
cdr3_length: 15; v_call: TRBV18; j_call: TRBJ2-1; clone_size: .; d_call: TRBD1; cdr3_nt: TGTGCCAGCTCACCACGGACAGGGGGCAAGAATGAGCAGTTCTTC; cdr3_aa: CASSPRTGGKNEQFF
cdr3_length: 14; v_call: TRBV4-3; j_call: TRBJ2-1; clone_size: .; d_call: .; cdr3_nt: TGCGCCAGCAGCCAAGTGACGCCCTACAATGAGCAGTTCTTC; cdr3_aa: CASSQVTPYNEQFF
cdr3_length: 18; v_call: TRBV4-3; j_call: TRBJ2-5; clone_size: .; d_call: TRBD2; cdr3_nt: TGCGCCAGCAGCCAAGACCTAGCGGGAGCCCCCCGTAAAGAGACCCAGTACTTC; cdr3_aa: CASSQDLAGAPRKETQYF
cdr3_length: 15; v_call: TRBV7-3; j_call: TRBJ2-2; clone_size: .; d_call: TRBD1; cdr3_nt: TGTGCCAGCAGCTTCGGGACAGGGGTTGGCGGGGAGCTGTTTTTT; cdr3_aa: CASSFGTGVGGELFF
cdr3_length: 14; v_call: TRBV7-2; j_call: TRBJ2-7; clone_size: .; d_call: TRBD2; cdr3_nt: TGTGCCAGCAGCTCGACTAGCGGGAGCTACGAGCAGTACTTC; cdr3_aa: CASSSTSGSYEQYF
cdr3_length: 11; v_call: TRBV4-3; j_call: TRBJ2-2; clone_size: .; d_call: .; cdr3_nt: TGCGCCAGCAGCCAAGCCGGGGAGCTGTTTTTT; cdr3_aa: CASSQAGELFF
cdr3_length: 14; v_call: TRBV27; j_call: TRBJ2-1; clone_size: .; d_call: TRBD2; cdr3_nt: TGTGCCAGCAGGACCCTAGCGGAGTACAATGAGCAGTTCTTC; cdr3_aa: CASRTLAEYNEQFF
cdr3_length: 14; v_call: TRBV9; j_call: TRBJ1-5; clone_size: once; d_call: .; cdr3_nt: TGTGCCAGCAGCGTGGCAGGGGACAATCAGCCCCAGCATTTT; cdr3_aa: CASSVAGDNQPQHF
cdr3_length: 13; v_call: TRBV28; j_call: TRBJ1-2; clone_size: .; d_call: .; cdr3_nt: TGTGCCAGCAGTTTCGGGCAGATCTATGGCTACACCTTC; cdr3_aa: CASSFGQIYGYTF
cdr3_length: 13; v_call: TRBV6-1; j_call: TRBJ2-7; clone_size: few; d_call: TRBD2; cdr3_nt: TGTGCCAGCAGAGCTAGCGGCTCCTACGAGCAGTACTTC; cdr3_aa: CASRASGSYEQYF
cdr3_length: 14; v_call: TRBV7-8; j_call: TRBJ2-1; clone_size: .; d_call: .; cdr3_nt: TGTGCCAGCAGCTTAGTCCCCGGGGTCAATGAGCAGTTCTTC; cdr3_aa: CASSLVPGVNEQFF
cdr3_length: 14; v_call: TRBV27; j_call: TRBJ2-5; clone_size: .; d_call: TRBD2; cdr3_nt: TGTGCCAGCAGTCTCGGGACTAGCGGGGAGACCCAGTACTTC; cdr3_aa: CASSLGTSGETQYF
cdr3_length: 13; v_call: TRBV6-5; j_call: TRBJ2-7; clone_size: .; d_call: TRBD1; cdr3_nt: TGTGCCAGCCGGAGGGACAGGCCCGACGAGCAGTACTTC; cdr3_aa: CASRRDRPDEQYF
cdr3_length: 14; v_call: TRBV6-5; j_call: TRBJ2-1; clone_size: .; d_call: .; cdr3_nt: TGTGCCAGCACATTCCGGGGAACCTACAATGAGCAGTTCTTC; cdr3_aa: CASTFRGTYNEQFF
cdr3_length: 16; v_call: TRBV6-5; j_call: TRBJ2-2; clone_size: .; d_call: .; cdr3_nt: TGTGCCAGCAGTTACCTGGGGGCCCAAGACACCGGGGAGCTGTTTTTT; cdr3_aa: CASSYLGAQDTGELFF
cdr3_length: 12; v_call: TRBV28; j_call: TRBJ2-2; clone_size: .; d_call: .; cdr3_nt: TGTGCCAGCATAAGCGCCACCGGGGAGCTGTTTTTT; cdr3_aa: CASISATGELFF
cdr3_length: 19; v_call: TRBV4-3; j_call: TRBJ2-1; clone_size: .; d_call: TRBD2; cdr3_nt: TGCGCCAGCAGCCAAGATCCCCAGAGGGTAGCGGGAGTCGGCGGTGAGCAGTTCTTC; cdr3_aa: CASSQDPQRVAGVGGEQFF
cdr3_length: 16; v_call: TRBV28; j_call: TRBJ2-6; clone_size: .; d_call: TRBD2; cdr3_nt: TGTGCCAGCAGTTCCGTGGGAGGGGCTGGGGCCAACGTCCTGACTTTC; cdr3_aa: CASSSVGGAGANVLTF
cdr3_length: 15; v_call: TRBV7-2; j_call: TRBJ2-7; clone_size: .; d_call: .; cdr3_nt: TGTGCCAGCAGCTTAGACCCGGGGCCCGTCTACGAGCAGTACTTC; cdr3_aa: CASSLDPGPVYEQYF
cdr3_length: 14; v_call: TRBV9; j_call: TRBJ2-7; clone_size: .; d_call: .; cdr3_nt: TGTGCCAGCAGCGGGGGGCTATCAGGCGAACAGCAGTACTTC; cdr3_aa: CASSGGLSGEQQYF
cdr3_length: 13; v_call: TRBV6-6; j_call: TRBJ1-5; clone_size: .; d_call: .; cdr3_nt: TGTGCCAGCAGGGGACCGGGAAATCAGCCCCAGCATTTT; cdr3_aa: CASRGPGNQPQHF
cdr3_length: 14; v_call: TRBV7-8; j_call: TRBJ1-4; clone_size: .; d_call: .; cdr3_nt: TGTGCCAGCAGCCCACCCCCGGGTGGTGAAAAACTGTTTTTT; cdr3_aa: CASSPPPGGEKLFF
cdr3_length: 13; v_call: TRBV15; j_call: TRBJ1-2; clone_size: .; d_call: .; cdr3_nt: TGTGCCACCAGCAGAGATAAGGGCTATGGCTACACCTTC; cdr3_aa: CATSRDKGYGYTF
cdr3_length: 12; v_call: TRBV7-2; j_call: TRBJ1-4; clone_size: .; d_call: .; cdr3_nt: TGTGCCAGCAGCACTACAGAGGAAAAACTGTTTTTT; cdr3_aa: CASSTTEEKLFF
cdr3_length: 16; v_call: TRBV11-2; j_call: TRBJ2-1; clone_size: .; d_call: .; cdr3_nt: TGTGCCAGCAGCATACAACGCGGAGAGTTCTACAATGAGCAGTTCTTC; cdr3_aa: CASSIQRGEFYNEQFF
cdr3_length: 15; v_call: TRBV27; j_call: TRBJ1-2; clone_size: .; d_call: .; cdr3_nt: TGTGCCAGCAGAGAAGGGCGGACCGTTGGCTATGGCTACACCTTC; cdr3_aa: CASREGRTVGYGYTF
cdr3_length: 14; v_call: TRBV7-9; j_call: TRBJ1-4; clone_size: .; d_call: .; cdr3_nt: TGTGCCAGCAGCCCACGTGCACCTGGCGAAAAACTGTTTTTT; cdr3_aa: CASSPRAPGEKLFF
cdr3_length: 15; v_call: TRBV5-6; j_call: TRBJ1-1; clone_size: .; d_call: .; cdr3_nt: TGTGCCAGCAGATCCGGACAGATCATGAACACTGAAGCTTTCTTT; cdr3_aa: CASRSGQIMNTEAFF
cdr3_length: 11; v_call: TRBV20-1; j_call: TRBJ2-5; clone_size: .; d_call: .; cdr3_nt: TGCAGTACGGCCCGCAGAGAGACCCAGTACTTC; cdr3_aa: CSTARRETQYF